This T cell receptor (beta chain) was sequenced in a study of response to subunit inactivated influenza vaccine (dated by TCRdb to 2017 to 2018). At the level of the whole study: To follow how T cells responded to a trivalent subunit inactivated influenza vaccine, the researchers relied on deep quantitative profiling of the T cell receptor repertoire.

The CDR3 holds 16 amino acids from the cysteine to the phenylalanine. Only CDR3 DNA is held: 48 bases, read in frame from base 1. V loses 0 bases, J loses 3 bases, and the germline ends lie 15 bases apart. CDR1 and CDR2, per the germline V gene, are SGHVS and FQNEAQ. This specimen's time point label, interpreted: 45 days after influenza vaccine administration. Libraries came from RT-PCR. The sample was run on an Illumina HiSeq 2500. Starting from the raw public reads, TCRdb applied fastp trimming at Q25, assembled clones with MiXCR and retained in-frame beta chains. Rows are combined by CDR3 protein, so each entry shows the most common genes and DNA. Counted in this sample were approximately 500,000 distinct CDR3 sequences; roughly 13% of them appeared once. The ten largest account for 13% of the sample. The study at large found these results: According to the authors, only a limited number of new T cells may be recruited by each seasonal influenza vaccination.

Points on this clonotype: It has no known antigen specificity. No base quality values were provided; no much bigger clone lies one nucleotide off.

The V and J segments used are TRBV7-8 and TRBJ2-7, with no reliable assignment of the D segment. This receptor was taken from a man aged 45-65 years who received an inactivated influenza vaccine. Donor details come from another sample of the same person, matched by shared clones. Here the sequenced sample was PBMCs from blood, taken roughly 6 weeks after vaccination. The CDR3 protein is CASSLAPRGRSYEQYF. The bases read TGTGCCAGCAGCTTAGCGCCCCGAGGACGGAGCTACGAGCAGTACTTC.